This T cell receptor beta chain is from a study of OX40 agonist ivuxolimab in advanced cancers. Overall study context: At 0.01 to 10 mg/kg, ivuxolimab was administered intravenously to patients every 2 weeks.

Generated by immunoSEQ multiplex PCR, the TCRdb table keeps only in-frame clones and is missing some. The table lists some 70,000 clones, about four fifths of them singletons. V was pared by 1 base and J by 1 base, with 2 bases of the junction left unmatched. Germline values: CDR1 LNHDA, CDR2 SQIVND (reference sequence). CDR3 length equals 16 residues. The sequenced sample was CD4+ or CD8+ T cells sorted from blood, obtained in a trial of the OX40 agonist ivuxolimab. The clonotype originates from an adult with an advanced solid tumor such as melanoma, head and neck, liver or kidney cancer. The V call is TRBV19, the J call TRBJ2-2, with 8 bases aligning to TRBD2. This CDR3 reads CASSIVAGLNTGELFF. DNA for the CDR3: TGTGCCAGTAGTATAGTAGCGGGATTGAACACCGGGGAGCTGTTTTTT. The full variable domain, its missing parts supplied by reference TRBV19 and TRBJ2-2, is DGGITQSPKYLFRKEGQNVTLSCEQNLNHDAMYWYRQDPGQGLRLIYYSQIVNDFQKGDIAEGYSVSREKKESFPLTVTSAQKNPTAFYLCASSIVAGLNTGELFFGEGSRLTVL.